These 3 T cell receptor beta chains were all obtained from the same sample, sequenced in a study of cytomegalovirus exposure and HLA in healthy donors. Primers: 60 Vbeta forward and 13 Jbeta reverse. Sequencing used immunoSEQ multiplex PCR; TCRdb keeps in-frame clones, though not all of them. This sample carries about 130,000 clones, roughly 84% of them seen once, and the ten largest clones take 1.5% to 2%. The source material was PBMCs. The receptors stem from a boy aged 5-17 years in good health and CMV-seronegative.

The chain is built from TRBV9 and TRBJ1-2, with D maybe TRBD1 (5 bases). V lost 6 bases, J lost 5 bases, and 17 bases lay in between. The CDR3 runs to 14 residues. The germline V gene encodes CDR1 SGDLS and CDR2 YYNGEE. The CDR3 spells CASNIWPGRYGYTF. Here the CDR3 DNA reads TGTGCCAGCAATATCTGGCCAGGGAGGTATGGCTACACCTTC.

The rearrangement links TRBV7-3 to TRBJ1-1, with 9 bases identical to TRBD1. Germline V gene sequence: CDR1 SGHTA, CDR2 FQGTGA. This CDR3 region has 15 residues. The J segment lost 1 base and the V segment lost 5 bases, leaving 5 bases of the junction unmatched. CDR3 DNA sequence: TGTGCCAGCAGCCCAGGACAGGGGTGGAACACTGAAGCTTTCTTT. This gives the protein CASSPGQGWNTEAFF. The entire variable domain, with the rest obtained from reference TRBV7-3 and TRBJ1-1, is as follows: GAGVSQTPSNKVTEKGKYVELRCDPISGHTALYWYRQSLGQGPEFLIYFQGTGAADDSGLPNDRFFAVRPEGSVSTLKIQRTERGDSAVYLCASSPGQGWNTEAFFGQGTRLTVV.

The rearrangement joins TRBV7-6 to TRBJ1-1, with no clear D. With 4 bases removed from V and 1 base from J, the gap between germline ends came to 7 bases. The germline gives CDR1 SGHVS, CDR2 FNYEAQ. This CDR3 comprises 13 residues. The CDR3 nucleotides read TGTGCCAGCAGCTCTCGCGAGAACACTGAAGCTTTCTTT. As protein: CASSSRENTEAFF.